This record concerns one TCR beta chain sequence. This clonotype has more than one count but fewer than ten. Its antigen is unknown. Within one base of it there is no much larger clone, and no base qualities were kept. Libraries were built with 5' RACE. A second PCR of 7 to 11 cycles was performed with a sample-barcoded 5' primer and a J-beta primer mix. A unique molecular identifier was introduced onto each TCR beta cDNA molecule by a template-switch 5' adaptor carrying 12 random nucleotides. At least 2.5 million CDR3-containing paired-end reads were obtained from each sample. The Mint cDNA synthesis kit, primed by a TRBC-specific oligonucleotide, was used to synthesize first-strand cDNA from all RNA. After uracil-DNA glycosylase treatment, a first 18-cycle PCR used universal primers M1SS and BC2_uni_R on all cDNA. The original pipeline was this. For normalization, 1 million high-quality reads were randomly selected from each sample, with every read carrying a distinct molecular identifier. Reads sharing molecular identifiers were discarded rather than binned into consensus sequences. CDR3 identification, clonotype clustering and error correction used MiTCR with a Q25 quality threshold and the strictest error-elimination algorithm. A nonparametric unseen species model with Euler transformation was used to estimate lower-bound total TCR beta diversity. TCRdb's own reprocessing of the public reads used fastp at Q25 and MiXCR and kept productive beta chains. Every CDR3 protein is listed once, alongside the most common genes and DNA of its rows. TCRdb's processing, not the authors' own work, is the source of the V and J calls. The sample table contains roughly 1.9 million distinct CDR3 sequences; only one count was recorded for 30% to 40% of them. In total, the top ten clones hold 23% of the sample.

The donors were roughly 39 Caucasian individuals from Russia, aged 6 to 90 years, who were systemically healthy. Roughly 11 milliliters of peripheral blood were drawn from each donor into EDTA-treated Vacutainer tubes. Ficoll-Paque density-gradient centrifugation was used to isolate PBMCs, with at least 7 million per sample. Trizol reagent was used to extract total RNA from PBMCs, with at least 5 micrograms per sample. The percentages of naive CD45RAhigh/CD27high T cells were determined by flow cytometry on a PBMC aliquot from every donor. This entry is derived from a study of blood T cells in healthy people across ages (dated by TCRdb to 2014 to 2015). Concerning the study at large: In model experiments, template switching captured about one uniquely barcoded TCR beta cDNA molecule for every two T cells. To track age-related changes in TCR beta repertoire diversity, the study relied on deep sequencing normalized with unique cDNA molecular identifiers. The donors were split into four age groups: young (average approximately 16 years), middle-aged (about 40), aged (more than 60) and long-lived (under 90). To avoid experimental bias, donors of different ages were spread randomly across the sequencing lanes. Two additional independent replicas of 1 million unique cDNA reads from the same blood draw were analyzed for two donors (one aged 18 to 29 and one aged 80 or older). Here is what the overall study found, with its caveats: As age increased, observed TCR beta diversity per million T cells dropped in a roughly linear way, and a significant reduction was already evident by age 40. A strong correlation was found between observed TCR beta diversity and the percentage of naive T cells measured by flow cytometry. The long-lived group showed more naive CD4+ T cells, fewer expanded clones and increased TCR diversity than the aged group, suggesting age selection. Bulk unsorted PBMC profiling prevented conclusive comparison of naive and antigen-experienced compartments. Because the CMV infection status of the donors was unknown, age-related changes in expanded clonotypes may potentially have been confounded. Estimates of total diversity based on one million sequenced T cells were considered lower bounds and underestimates.

The V end loses 2 bases and the J end loses 2 bases, and a stretch of 12 bases separates them. The CDR3 holds 15 amino acids from the cysteine to the phenylalanine. Of the read, only the CDR3 DNA is kept; its 45 bases are in frame from base 1. The germline V gene (reference sequence) provides CDR1 MNHEY and CDR2 SMNVEV. The sequenced material came from blood. The sequence derives from a human donor in good health. Rearrangement joined TRBV27 to TRBJ1-2; matching of 5 bases hints at TRBD1 as the D gene. The encoded CDR3 is CASSLGGGWNYGYTF. The DNA sequence reads TGTGCCAGCAGTTTAGGTGGGGGTTGGAACTATGGCTACACCTTC.